What follows are 19 T cell receptor beta chains derived from one specimen sequenced in a study of blood T cell repertoires in COVID-19. Produced via immunoSEQ multiplex PCR; TCRdb's table is partial and in-frame only. The table includes 56,000 or so clones, about 89% detected once. Sequencing was done on a sample of peripheral blood. The receptors derive from a human donor in a cohort sampled during active COVID-19.

This rearrangement joins TRBV7-9 to TRBJ1-5; 7 bases line up with TRBD1. Losses at the gene ends were 8 bases for V and 3 bases for J; bases not matched to a gene: 4. There are 13 residues in the CDR3. CDR1 and CDR2 from the germline V gene are SEHNR and FQNEAQ (reference sequence). This CDR3 is CASQTGNNQPQHF. Written as DNA, the CDR3 is TGTGCCAGCCAGACAGGGAACAATCAGCCCCAGCATTTT.

This clone was observed a few times. This chain connects TRBV5-1 to TRBJ1-5; 8 positions agree with TRBD1. The CDR3 runs to 15 residues. Germline CDR1 SGHRS, CDR2 YFSETQ. The trim removed 0 bases at V and 6 bases at J, leaving 5 bases unmatched. CDR3 bases: TGCGCCAGCAGCTTGGATGGACAGGGAGGTCAGCCCCAGCATTTT. Translated, it gives CASSLDGQGGQPQHF.

The chain employs TRBV27 and TRBJ1-1; TRBD1 might be the D (6 bases). Germline V CDR1 and CDR2: MNHEY, SMNVEV (reference sequence). With 5 bases removed from V and 2 bases from J, the gap between germline ends came to 12 bases. CDR3 length: 14 amino acids. CDR3 in amino acids: CASSLGQTNTEAFF. The DNA of the CDR3 is TGTGCCAGCAGTCTTGGACAGACAAACACTGAAGCTTTCTTT.

This chain joins TRBV7-2 and TRBJ2-3; TRBD2 is a possible D gene (7 bases). The CDR3 runs to 17 residues. The germline V gene has CDR1 SGHTA and CDR2 FQGNSA. V gave up 0 bases and J gave up 1 base, with 14 bases separating them. The CDR3 DNA reads as TGTGCCAGCAGCTTAGCGAGGGTGGGGGGGCGCACAGATACGCAGTATTTT. Protein product: CASSLARVGGRTDTQYF.

The J gene is TRBJ2-7, the V gene TRBV10-3; 9 nucleotides line up with TRBD1. V lost 4 bases and J lost 6; bases outside the gene matches: 10. The CDR3 is made up of 15 amino acids. CDR1 is ENHRY and CDR2 is SYGVKD in the germline V gene. The CDR3, as DNA: TGTGCCATCAGTGCGTCGAGGGACAGGGCTAGCGAGCAGTACTTC. Protein sequence: CAISASRDRASEQYF.

The chain combines TRBV14 with TRBJ1-1, with D unclear. Germline CDR1 is SGHDN and CDR2 is FVKESK. V was cut by 1 base and J by 8 bases, with 26 bases left in between. The CDR3 extends over 18 amino acids. CDR3 in amino acids: CASSQVTIRGRPHMEAFF. Written as DNA, the CDR3 is TGTGCCAGCAGCCAAGTAACCATACGGGGAAGACCGCACATGGAAGCTTTCTTT.

The gene calls are TRBV11-1 and TRBJ2-7; a possible D gene is TRBD2 (5 bases). CDR1 SGHAT and CDR2 FQDESV come from the germline V gene (reference sequence). CDR3 length: 14 residues. V dropped 6 bases and J dropped 3 bases, with 15 bases sitting between them. CDR3 loop: CASSSAGSFYEQYF. In nucleotides, the CDR3 is TGTGCCAGCAGTTCGGCGGGCAGCTTCTACGAGCAGTACTTC.

This chain connects TRBV4-1 to TRBJ2-6; TRBD2 agrees at 7 bases. The J segment lost 0 bases and the V segment lost 2 bases, leaving 13 bases of the junction unmatched. The CDR3 is 20 residues long. The germline gives CDR1 MGHRA, CDR2 YSYEKL. DNA for the CDR3: TGCGCCAGCAGCCAACAGGACGGCGGGGGTCTTAACTCTGGGGCCAACGTCCTGACTTTC. Residues: CASSQQDGGGLNSGANVLTF.

This chain connects TRBV19 to TRBJ1-2; no clear D. Trimming cost V 7 bases and J 4 bases, with 16 bases left between them. Germline assignment: CDR1 LNHDA and CDR2 SQIVND (reference sequence). The CDR3 totals 14 residues. The CDR3 region has the DNA TGTGCCAGTAAAATCGCCGGGTTCCTCTATGGCTACACCTTC. Protein: CASKIAGFLYGYTF. Full variable domain (rest looked up from reference TRBV19 and TRBJ1-2): DGGITQSPKYLFRKEGQNVTLSCEQNLNHDAMYWYRQDPGQGLRLIYYSQIVNDFQKGDIAEGYSVSREKKESFPLTVTSAQKNPTAFYLCASKIAGFLYGYTFGSGTRLTVV.

The chain has TRBV7-2 and TRBJ2-1; D perhaps matches TRBD1 (5 bases). V was cut by 5 bases and J by 3 bases, with 17 bases left in between. The CDR3 is 16 residues long. From germline, CDR1 is SGHTA and CDR2 FQGNSA. The CDR3 here is CASSTPRTLFYNEQFF. CDR3 coding DNA: TGTGCCAGCAGCACCCCCCGGACACTATTCTACAATGAGCAGTTCTTC.

The chain carries TRBV3-1 (or the pseudogene TRBV3-2) and TRBJ1-2; 7 bases match TRBD1. Germline V lookup: CDR1 LGHDT, CDR2 YNNKEL (reference sequence). The CDR3 extends over 12 amino acids. V lost 1 base and J lost 9; bases outside the gene matches: 2. Here the CDR3 DNA reads TGTGCCAGCAGCCAAGGACAGGGTCGCTACACCTTC. It is translated as CASSQGQGRYTF.

The chain combines TRBV5-1 with TRBJ1-1; D is unresolved. The CDR3 runs 14 residues. Germline loops: CDR1 SGHRS, CDR2 YFSETQ. V lost 0 bases to trimming and J lost 0 bases, with 6 bases between them. CDR3 nucleotides: TGCGCCAGCAGCTTGGTAGCGATGAACACTGAAGCTTTCTTT. Encoded protein: CASSLVAMNTEAFF.

The chain employs TRBV19 and TRBJ1-1; TRBD1 matches at 8 bases. CDR3 size: 13 residues. Trimming at V came to 4 bases and at J to 5 bases, leaving 3 bases not matched to a gene. CDR1 is LNHDA and CDR2 is SQIVND in the germline V gene (reference sequence). The CDR3 sequence is CASSTGGRTEAFF. In DNA, the CDR3 is TGTGCCAGTAGTACAGGGGGCAGAACTGAAGCTTTCTTT.

The CDR3 sequence: CASSHTTGQGDQPQHF. The CDR3 region has the DNA TGTGCCAGCAGCCACACGACCGGGCAAGGGGATCAGCCCCAGCATTTT. The V and J genes are TRBV3-1 (or the pseudogene TRBV3-2) and TRBJ1-5; D may be TRBD1 (5 bases). Per the germline V gene, CDR1 is LGHDT and CDR2 is YNNKEL (reference sequence). The CDR3 extends over 16 amino acids. The V gene lost 3 bases and the J gene lost 5 bases, with 17 bases spanning the gap.

The gene calls are TRBV3-1 (or the pseudogene TRBV3-2) and TRBJ1-4; maybe TRBD1 (6 bases). V was shortened by 1 base and J by 8 bases, with 17 bases between the two germline ends. Per the germline V gene, CDR1 is LGHDT and CDR2 is YNNKEL (reference sequence). The CDR3 length is 16 residues. CDR3 sequence: CASSQGDMPGGEKLFF. CDR3 nucleotide sequence: TGTGCCAGCAGCCAAGGGGACATGCCCGGCGGGGAAAAACTGTTTTTT.

This clone was seen only a few times. This chain connects TRBV19 to TRBJ1-5; perhaps TRBD1 as D (6 bases). The length of the CDR3 is 15 residues. The V gene's germline CDR1 is LNHDA and CDR2 SQIVND (reference sequence). Deletions cut 3 bases from V and 2 bases from J, with 11 bases between. The CDR3: CASSIRDTRNQPQHF. The CDR3 nucleotides are TGTGCCAGTAGTATCAGGGACACCCGCAATCAGCCCCAGCATTTT.

V and J are TRBV4-3 and TRBJ1-5, with a possible D match to TRBD1 (6 bases). V lost 0 bases, J lost 1 base, and 10 bases lay in between. Looked up from germline, CDR1 is LGHNA and CDR2 is YSLEER. The CDR3 has 16 amino acids. CDR3 residues: CASSQERGGSNQPQHF. The CDR3 DNA reads TGCGCCAGCAGCCAAGAAAGGGGGGGGAGCAATCAGCCCCAGCATTTT.

J is TRBJ1-1 and V is TRBV11-3; no clear D gene. Germline-derived CDR1 and CDR2 are SGHNT and YENEEA. CDR3 length: 12 residues. V was pared by 5 bases and J by 7 bases, with 11 bases between. CDR3 sequence (DNA): TGTGCCAGCAGCCGTGGTCCGGGTGAAGCTTTCTTT. It encodes CASSRGPGEAFF.

V and J are TRBV4-3 and TRBJ2-7; 10 bases agree with TRBD1. The CDR3 is made up of 17 amino acids. J gave up 8 bases and V 0 bases, and 13 bases lay outside the gene matches. Germline CDR1 LGHNA, CDR2 YSLEER. The CDR3 coding sequence is TGCGCCAGCAGCCAAGAAAGTACGGGACAGGGGAATTCTAAGCAGTACTTC. Its protein is CASSQESTGQGNSKQYF.